The 15 T cell receptor gamma chains given below trace back to one sample, sequenced in a study of gamma-delta T cells after stem cell transplantation. TCRdb re-called the RT-PCR reads using CATT. The data show approximately 3,000 gamma-chain clones, with around 18% seen just once and more than 3% held by the top ten. Sequencing used gamma-delta T cells. These receptors originate from a human donor. It is not recorded whose cells these are; they may come from a transplant donor.

In the case of this clone: Being one base from a much bigger clone, this may be a read error. The chain links TRGV9 to TRGJ1 or TRGJ2. The trim removed 2 bases at V and 7 bases at J, leaving 17 bases unmatched. The CDR3 has 16 residues. The germline V gene encodes CDR1 GITISATS and CDR2 ISYDGTV (reference sequence). The CDR3 sequence: CALWEAMDSLSYKKLF. CDR3 in DNA: TGTGCCTTGTGGGAGGCGATGGATAGTTTGTCGTATAAGAAACTCTTT.

This clone was observed a handful of times. This chain links TRGV4 with TRGJP2. After removal of 0 bases from V and 2 bases from J, the junction contained 3 bases not matched to a gene. Germline-derived CDR1 and CDR2 are EGSTGY and YDSYTSSV. The length of the CDR3 is 15 residues. The CDR3 DNA reads as TGTGCCACCTGGGATGGGCGGAGTAGTGATTGGATCAAGACGTTT. This gives the protein CATWDGRSSDWIKTF.

This clone was seen only a few times. This chain uses TRGV4 with TRGJ1 or TRGJ2. Germline-derived CDR1 and CDR2 are EGSTGY and YDSYTSSV. The CDR3 spans 14 residues. The junction had 6 bases not matched to a gene; V was cut back by 0 bases and J by 4 bases. CDR3 region: CATWDGLRYYKKLF. The CDR3 DNA sequence: TGTGCCACCTGGGATGGGCTAAGGTATTATAAGAAACTCTTT.

With respect to this clone: A clone one base away is much larger, so this may be a read error. The V gene is TRGV2, the J gene TRGJ1 or TRGJ2. With V trimmed by 0 bases and J by 5 bases, 4 bases remained unmatched. The CDR3 extends over 13 amino acids. Per the germline V gene, CDR1 is EGSNGY and CDR2 is YDSYNSKV. CDR3 loop: CATWDGGDYKKLF. The CDR3 DNA sequence: TGTGCCACCTGGGACGGGGGGGATTATAAGAAACTCTTT.

About this clone: One base away lies a much larger clone, so this may be a sequencing read error. This chain joins TRGV2 and TRGJ1 or TRGJ2. Germline lookup yields CDR1 EGSNGY and CDR2 YDSYNSKV. The V gene end was trimmed by 0 bases and the J gene end by 12 bases; junction bases not matched to a gene: 5. The length of the CDR3 is 11 residues. The CDR3 region is CATWDGPGKLF. The CDR3 bases are TGTGCCACCTGGGACGGGCCCGGGAAACTCTTT.

The rearrangement joins TRGV3 to TRGJ1 or TRGJ2. This CDR3 region has 11 residues. CDR1 and CDR2 from the germline V gene are VTNTFY and YDVSTARD (reference sequence). The ends lost 7 bases at V and 6 bases at J; junction bases unmatched: 6. The CDR3 nucleotides read TGTGCCACCTGTACGGGTTATAAGAAACTCTTT. This gives the protein CATCTGYKKLF.

This clone rates as medium-sized. This CDR3 is also generated by other DNA sequences in the sample. The V gene is TRGV2, the J gene TRGJ1 or TRGJ2. In germline, CDR1 is EGSNGY, CDR2 YDSYNSKV. The ends lost 0 bases at V and 5 bases at J; junction bases unmatched: 4. The CDR3 spans 13 residues. Here the CDR3 reads CATWDGRDYKKLF. CDR3 bases: TGTGCCACCTGGGACGGGCGGGATTATAAGAAACTCTTT.

The sample holds a few counts of this clone. The gene calls are TRGV8 and TRGJ1 or TRGJ2. In germline, CDR1 is VENAVY, CDR2 YDSYNSRV. V gave up 1 base and J gave up 4 bases; unmatched junction bases: 4. This CDR3 has 13 residues. The CDR3 protein is CATWDSGYYKKLF. CDR3 nucleotide sequence: TGTGCCACCTGGGATAGTGGCTATTATAAGAAACTCTTT.

By proportion, this clone is large. This rearrangement joins TRGV3 to TRGJ1 or TRGJ2. V lost 0 bases to trimming and J lost 6 bases; unmatched junction nucleotides: 2. CDR3 length equals 12 residues. In germline, CDR1 is VTNTFY, CDR2 YDVSTARD (reference sequence). The DNA of the CDR3 is TGTGCCACCTGGGACAGGCCTTATAAGAAACTCTTT. Translated: CATWDRPYKKLF.

This chain joins TRGV4 and TRGJ1 or TRGJ2. Losses at the gene ends were 0 bases for V and 10 bases for J; bases not matched to a gene: 3. Germline assignment: CDR1 EGSTGY and CDR2 YDSYTSSV. The CDR3 contains 11 residues. The CDR3 region has the DNA TGTGCCACCTGGGATGGGCGGAAGAAACTCTTT. As protein: CATWDGRKKLF.

This clone was seen more than once but under ten times. The rearrangement uses TRGV4 and TRGJ1 or TRGJ2. Germline assignment: CDR1 EGSTGY and CDR2 YDSYTSSV. V shed 2 bases, J shed 5 bases, and the junction held 9 bases outside the gene matches. CDR3 length equals 14 residues. CDR3 loop: CATWDVPFDYKKLF. DNA of the CDR3: TGTGCCACCTGGGATGTCCCGTTTGATTATAAGAAACTCTTT.

This clone is classed as medium-sized. The chain couples TRGV2 to TRGJ1 or TRGJ2. The CDR3 has 16 residues. CDR1 is EGSNGY, CDR2 YDSYNSKV, per germline. Trimming took 1 base from V and 3 from J; bases not matched to a gene: 12. The CDR3 spells CATWDGRNPIYYKKLF. DNA of the CDR3: TGTGCCACCTGGGACGGACGAAATCCGATTTATTATAAGAAACTCTTT.

In regard to this clone: A read error may produce the germline difference seen at one junction end. V is TRGV9 and J is TRGJ1 or TRGJ2. Germline-derived CDR1 and CDR2 are GITISATS and ISYDGTV (reference sequence). The CDR3 is made up of 11 amino acids. CDR3 residues: CAGGTYYKKIF. CDR3 DNA: TGTGCCGGGGGTACGTATTATAAGAAAATCTTT.

The J gene is TRGJ1 or TRGJ2, the V gene TRGV9. The CDR3 is 13 residues long. Losses at the gene ends were 3 bases for V and 2 bases for J; bases not matched to a gene: 4. The germline CDR1 and CDR2 sequences are GITISATS and ISYDGTV (reference sequence). The CDR3 region has the DNA TGTGCCTTGTGGGAGCCCCATTATTATAAGAAACTCTTT. Its translation: CALWEPHYYKKLF.

The chain is built from TRGV2 and TRGJ1 or TRGJ2. From germline, CDR1 is EGSNGY and CDR2 YDSYNSKV. This CDR3 has 14 residues. V gave up 1 base and J gave up 4 bases; unmatched junction bases: 7. The DNA for the CDR3 is TGTGCCACCTGGGACGGACCGCAGTATTATAAGAAACTCTTT. Translating it yields CATWDGPQYYKKLF.